This T cell receptor beta chain was sequenced in a study of T-cell memory formation after mild COVID-19. Study overall: The study found TCR clusters largely donor specific. Study-level results: Clones that got smaller from day 15 to 85 had even CD4/CD8, while clones growing later tipped toward CD4+. There were some responding clones in pre-infection memory, which suggested that cross-reactive memory had joined. The study found contracting CD4+ clones mainly in CM and EM and contracting CD8+ clones in EMRA.

MiXCR, applied by TCRdb to the 5' RACE reads, yields one record per CDR3 protein. This sample has roughly 250,000 distinct CDR3 sequences, with 16% found just once. This CDR3 is 13 amino acids long. Germline CDR1 is KGHDR and CDR2 is SFDVKD. V shed 2 bases and J shed 5 bases, with 6 bases lying between them. This clonotype was counted only a few times. Its target is unknown. The sequencing sample was made of PBMCs or a T cell subset sorted from them (not recorded which). V usage is TRBV24-1 and J usage is TRBJ2-1, with D unclear. The sequence derives from a young man who had mild COVID-19 (a few samples of this study predate the infection). Cell type and time point are not known. CDR3 sequence (DNA): TGTGCCACCAGTGATTCGGGCCACAATGAGCAGTTCTTC. Protein: CATSDSGHNEQFF.